The sequence of this TCR beta chain was determined in a study of blood T cell repertoires in COVID-19. Turning to the study itself: Samples taken during acute and convalescent COVID-19 were collected in the United States, Italy and Spain. PBMCs, B-cell-depleted T cells, or T cells provided the cDNA or gDNA that made up the material.

Per the original methods: The authors estimated nucleated cell counts from reference gene primer amplification. Profiled with immunoSEQ multiplex PCR; TCRdb holds only in-frame clones, not every one. V and J calls plus clone size are reproduced from that table; the DNA served to infer D and trimming. The table lists 50,000 or so clones, roughly 91% of them singletons, with about 29% in the top ten. The germline V gene encodes CDR1 SGHTA and CDR2 FQGNSA. The CDR3 loop spans 13 amino acids. V was pared by 4 bases and J by 4 bases, with 9 bases between. The V and J genes are TRBV7-2 and TRBJ2-3; D is ambiguous. The source material was peripheral blood. The receptor comes from a human donor in a cohort sampled during active COVID-19. The CDR3 DNA reads TGTGCCAGCAGCTCTTTCCCCGCAGATACGCAGTATTTT. Translation: CASSSFPADTQYF.